This is a list of T cell receptor beta chains from one sample in a study of shared clonotypes between healthy human individuals. Using immunoSEQ multiplex PCR, the repertoire was profiled, and TCRdb retains in-frame clones only, with some absent. The sample consists of about 2.2 million clones, 85% to 95% of them appearing once. Sequencing was carried out using naive CD8+ T cells from PBMCs. All receptors derive from a man aged 18 to 30 in good health. Some clones in this sample may be carry-over from other donors' samples. Each CDR3 is given with its conserved first and last residue. A D gene is named only where the DNA matches it firmly. The size entry is marked missing in some rows and otherwise reads once, few, many or a size class.

len	v_gene	j_gene	d_gene	abundance	CDR3nt	CDR3aa
14	TRBV19	TRBJ2-1	.	.	TGTGCCAGTAGTCTACAGGGAGGGTGGGATGAGCAGTTCTTC	CASSLQGGWDEQFF
13	TRBV7-3	TRBJ1-1	TRBD1	.	TGTGCCAGCAGCTCAGGGGGCGGATATGAAGCTTTCTTT	CASSSGGGYEAFF
15	TRBV9	TRBJ1-2	.	.	TGTGCCAGCAGCGTAGTCGGTGCAGGGGCCTATGGCTACACCTTC	CASSVVGAGAYGYTF
15	TRBV2	TRBJ1-1	.	few	TGTGCCAGCAGTGAATCCAGTCCAATGAACACTGAAGCTTTCTTT	CASSESSPMNTEAFF
16	TRBV14	TRBJ2-7	.	.	TGTGCCAGCAGCCAAGATAAGGGGAGCTCCCCCTACGAGCAGTACTTC	CASSQDKGSSPYEQYF
16	TRBV6-1	TRBJ2-2	TRBD2	.	TGTGCCAGCAGTGAATGGAGCGGGAGTGGGACCGGGGAGCTGTTTTTT	CASSEWSGSGTGELFF
15	TRBV6-5	TRBJ2-1	.	once	TGTGCCAGCAGTTACTCTAAGACAGGAGGCAATGAGCAGTTCTTC	CASSYSKTGGNEQFF
16	TRBV25-1	TRBJ2-2	TRBD1	.	TGTGCCAGCAGTCCCCGGGACAGGAGGAACACCGGGGAGCTGTTTTTT	CASSPRDRRNTGELFF
14	TRBV27	TRBJ1-4	.	.	TGTGCCAGCAGACAACCCGGGCCGGGGGGGAAACTGTTTTTT	CASRQPGPGGKLFF
14	TRBV7-2	TRBJ2-7	TRBD1	.	TGTGCCAGCAGCTCCGGGGACAGCTCCTACGAGCAGTACTTC	CASSSGDSSYEQYF
15	TRBV19	TRBJ1-5	.	few	TGTGCCAGTAATCCATTCGGACAAGGAGATCAGCCCCAGCATTTT	CASNPFGQGDQPQHF
13	TRBV28	TRBJ1-2	TRBD1	.	TGTGCCACCAGTGCCTGGACAGGGTTTGGCTACACCTTC	CATSAWTGFGYTF
17	TRBV30	TRBJ1-1	.	.	TGTGCCTGGAGTCCTACCGTCCGGGATCCAGACAACACTGAAGCTTTCTTT	CAWSPTVRDPDNTEAFF
15	TRBV14	TRBJ2-1	TRBD2	.	TGTGCCAGCAGCCAAGGAGCGGGAGGGACCGATGAGCAGTTCTTC	CASSQGAGGTDEQFF
16	TRBV9	TRBJ2-7	.	.	TGTGCCAGCAGCGTAGTGGGAGGCGGGCTCCCCTACGAGCAGTACTTC	CASSVVGGGLPYEQYF
17	TRBV19	TRBJ2-5	TRBD2	.	TGTGCCAGTAGTATAGGGACTAGCGGGAGGGCCGCGGAGACCCAGTACTTC	CASSIGTSGRAAETQYF
18	TRBV2	TRBJ2-1	TRBD2	once	TGTGCCAGCAGTTCAGCGGGAGGGGTTTGGCGGGTTGACAATGAGCAGTTCTTC	CASSSAGGVWRVDNEQFF
13	TRBV27	TRBJ1-2	.	.	TGTGCCAGCAGTTTATCAATGGCGGGAGGCTACACCTTC	CASSLSMAGGYTF
15	TRBV7-9	TRBJ1-1	.	.	TGTGCCAGCAGCTTAGCGGCAGGGACGCCCACTGAAGCTTTCTTT	CASSLAAGTPTEAFF
15	TRBV6-1	TRBJ1-5	TRBD1	.	TGTGCCAGCGAGGTCAGGGGGCCTAGCAATCAGCCCCAGCATTTT	CASEVRGPSNQPQHF
14	TRBV6-5	TRBJ2-7	.	.	TGTGCCAGCACCACGGGGAACAGCCCCTACGAGCAGTACTTC	CASTTGNSPYEQYF
13	TRBV28	TRBJ1-2	.	.	TGTGCCAGCATTTTCCGAGGATCCTATGGCTACACCTTC	CASIFRGSYGYTF
18	TRBV7-9	TRBJ1-5	.	.	TGTGCCAGCAGCTTAGGAGCCGGGCAAAACCGGGGCAATCAGCCCCAGCATTTT	CASSLGAGQNRGNQPQHF
16	TRBV4-3	TRBJ2-5	TRBD2	.	TGCGCCAGCAGCCAAGCTAGCGGGGCCTTCCAAGAGACCCAGTACTTC	CASSQASGAFQETQYF
16	TRBV28	TRBJ1-3	.	.	TGTGCGTCTCGGGCCCGGACAGTCATCTACGGAAACACCATATATTTT	CASRARTVIYGNTIYF
15	TRBV7-2	TRBJ2-2	TRBD2	.	TGTGCCAGCAGCTTTTCTAGCGGGAGTCCCGGGGAGCTGTTTTTT	CASSFSSGSPGELFF
11	TRBV7-9	TRBJ1-3	.	once	TGTGCCGCCGGCCCTGGAAACACCATATATTTT	CAAGPGNTIYF
15	TRBV4-1	TRBJ2-1	.	.	TGCGCCAGCAGCGCCGGGACGTACTCCTACAATGAGCAGTTCTTC	CASSAGTYSYNEQFF
15	TRBV28	TRBJ1-1	TRBD1	.	TGTGCCAGCAGTTTGTACAGGGGAATGAACACTGAAGCTTTCTTT	CASSLYRGMNTEAFF
13	TRBV27	TRBJ1-2	TRBD1	.	TGTGCCAGCAGAGGGGGCTTTGGATATGGCTACACCTTC	CASRGGFGYGYTF
15	TRBV28	TRBJ2-1	TRBD2	once	TGTGCCAGCAGACGGACTAGCGGGAGGGTTTGGGAGCAGTTCTTC	CASRRTSGRVWEQFF
14	TRBV9	TRBJ1-1	.	once	TGTGCCAGCAGCCCCACCATGGGGGATACTGAAGCTTTCTTT	CASSPTMGDTEAFF
11	TRBV7-9	TRBJ2-1	.	.	TGTGCCAGCAGCTTAAATAGCGTGCAGTTCTTC	CASSLNSVQFF
14	TRBV7-8	TRBJ2-7	.	.	TGTGCCAGCAGCTTAGTTGGCTACAGGGACGAGCAGTACTTC	CASSLVGYRDEQYF
16	TRBV7-6	TRBJ1-5	.	.	TGTGCCAGCAGCTTAGGTCCGGGGGGCAGCAATCAGCCCCAGCATTTT	CASSLGPGGSNQPQHF
14	TRBV7-9	TRBJ1-1	.	few	TGTGCCAGCAGCTTGGCCCCCGTCGGAACTGAAGCTTTCTTT	CASSLAPVGTEAFF
13	TRBV5-6	TRBJ2-1	.	.	TGTGCCAGCAGCCCTAATGCCTACAATGAGCAGTTCTTC	CASSPNAYNEQFF
18	TRBV15	TRBJ2-3	.	.	TGTGCCACCAGCAGAGGGTCTAGTACCTCCATTGACACAGATACGCAGTATTTT	CATSRGSSTSIDTDTQYF
16	TRBV6-6	TRBJ1-2	.	.	TGTGCCAGCAGTTACTCGATTCTTCTCGAGGAGTATGGCTACACCTTC	CASSYSILLEEYGYTF
16	TRBV5-1	TRBJ2-7	.	.	TGCGCCAGCAGCTTGGGTTGGCGGCAGGGTAACCACGAGCAGTACTTC	CASSLGWRQGNHEQYF
16	TRBV19	TRBJ2-2	.	.	TGTGCCAGTAGTGGGGCTCCGGGTTGGGGCACCGGGGAGCTGTTTTTT	CASSGAPGWGTGELFF
13	TRBV7-3	TRBJ1-1	TRBD1	.	TGTGCCAGCAGCGTACAGGGGGCAGCTGAAGCTTTCTTT	CASSVQGAAEAFF
18	TRBV11-2	TRBJ1-2	TRBD1	.	TGTGCCAGTTCTATGTCCCCGGGACAGCTATCCTCTAACTATGGCTACACCTTC	CASSMSPGQLSSNYGYTF
16	TRBV27	TRBJ2-1	.	.	TGTGCCAGCAGTTTTCTCCCCGGGAGCTCCTACAATGAGCAGTTCTTC	CASSFLPGSSYNEQFF
14	TRBV6-1	TRBJ2-7	.	.	TGTGCCAGCAGTGAAGAGGCAGGTACCTACGAGCAGTACTTC	CASSEEAGTYEQYF